The sample holds a few counts of the clone carrying this T cell receptor beta chain. The antigen remains unidentified. Study processing details: Clinicopathological groups supplied CDR3 differences that were used to build a distant-metastasis classifier for papillary thyroid cancer. MiXCR reprocessed the PCR reads for TCRdb. The authors' filters were not applied to this entry. The table lists tens of thousands of clones, roughly 22% of them singletons, with about 4% in the top ten. The sample originates from a study of metastatic and nonmetastatic thyroid tumors. As for the study in general: Comparative analysis of repertoires was undertaken across blood and tumor or nodule tissue obtained from malignant and benign thyroid patients. Study-wide points: TCR beta diversity was reportedly significantly higher in malignant thyroid tumors than benign nodules, in blood and tumor.

Patients underwent thyroid surgery, and none had received any treatment before it. Trimming shortened V by 4 bases and J by 5 bases, and 14 bases separated the two germline ends. The CDR3 length is 14 residues. The germline gives CDR1 LNHDA, CDR2 SQIVND (reference sequence). Sequences were obtained from adjacent normal tissue. The sequence came from a female donor with papillary thyroid cancer or a benign thyroid nodule (not recorded which). Some clones in this sample may be carry-over from other donors' samples. V usage is TRBV19 and J usage is TRBJ2-5; D remains unclear. CDR3 in DNA: TGTGCCAGTAGTAAGTCAGTCTCGAGGGAGACCCAGTACTTC. Translating it yields CASSKSVSRETQYF.